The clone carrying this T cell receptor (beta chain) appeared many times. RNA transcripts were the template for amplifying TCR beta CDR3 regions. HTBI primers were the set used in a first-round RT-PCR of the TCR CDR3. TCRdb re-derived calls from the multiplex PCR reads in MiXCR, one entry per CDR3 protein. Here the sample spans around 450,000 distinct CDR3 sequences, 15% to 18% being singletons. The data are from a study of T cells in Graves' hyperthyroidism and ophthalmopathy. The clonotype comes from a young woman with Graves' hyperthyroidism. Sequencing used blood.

CDR3 loop: CASSSENEKLFF. The CDR3 bases are TGTGCCAGCAGCTCGGAGAATGAAAAACTGTTTTTT. This sequence joins TRBV3-1 and TRBJ1-4; D is unclear. The CDR3 is made up of 12 amino acids. The V gene's germline CDR1 is LGHDT and CDR2 YNNKEL (reference sequence). V lost 5 bases and J 5 bases, leaving 6 bases between the germline ends.